This T cell receptor (beta chain) was recorded in a study of blood T cell repertoires in COVID-19. About the study: The cDNA or gDNA used as material had been derived from T cells, B-cell-depleted T cells, or PBMCs.

How the authors handled the data: For nucleated cells, counts were estimated from reference gene primer amplification. The protocol was immunoSEQ multiplex PCR, while the TCRdb copy is restricted to in-frame clones and leaves out a portion. V, J and clone size are taken as reported in that table, and D and trimming were inferred from the DNA itself. The sample holds under 60,000 clones, about nine tenths seen once. Losses at the gene ends were 0 bases for V and 4 bases for J; bases not matched to a gene: 5. Per the germline V gene, CDR1 is KGHSH and CDR2 is LQKENI. This CDR3 is 15 amino acids long. The sample was peripheral blood. The TCR comes from a human donor with acute or convalescent COVID-19. The donor label of this sample is uncertain. V and J are TRBV18 and TRBJ1-2; 7 bases fit TRBD1. For the CDR3, the DNA is TGTGCCAGCTCACCACCCTGGGACAGCTCCTATGGCTACACCTTC. This gives the protein CASSPPWDSSYGYTF.